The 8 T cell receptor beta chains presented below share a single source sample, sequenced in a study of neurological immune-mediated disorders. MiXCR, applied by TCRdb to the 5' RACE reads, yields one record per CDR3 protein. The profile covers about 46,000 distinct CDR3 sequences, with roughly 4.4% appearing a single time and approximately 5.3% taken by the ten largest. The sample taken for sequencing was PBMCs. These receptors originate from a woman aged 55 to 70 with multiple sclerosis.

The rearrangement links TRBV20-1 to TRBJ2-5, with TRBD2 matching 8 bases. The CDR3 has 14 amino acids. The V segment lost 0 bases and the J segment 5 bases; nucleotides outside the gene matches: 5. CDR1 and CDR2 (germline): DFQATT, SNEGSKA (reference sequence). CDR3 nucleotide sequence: TGCAGTGCTAGAGAGGGACTAGGGACGGAGACCCAGTACTTC. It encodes CSAREGLGTETQYF.

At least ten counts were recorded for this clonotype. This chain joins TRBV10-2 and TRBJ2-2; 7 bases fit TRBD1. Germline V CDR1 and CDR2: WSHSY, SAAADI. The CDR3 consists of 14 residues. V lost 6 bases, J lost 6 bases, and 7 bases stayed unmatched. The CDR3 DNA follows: TGCGCCAGCAGCCTGGACAGGACGGCCGGGGAGCTGTTTTTT. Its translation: CASSLDRTAGELFF.

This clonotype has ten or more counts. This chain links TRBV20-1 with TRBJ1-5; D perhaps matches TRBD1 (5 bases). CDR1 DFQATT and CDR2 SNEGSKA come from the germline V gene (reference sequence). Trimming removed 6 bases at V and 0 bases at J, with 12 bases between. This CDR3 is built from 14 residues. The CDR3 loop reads CSAGVWGSNQPQHF. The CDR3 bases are TGCAGTGCAGGGGTCTGGGGTAGCAATCAGCCCCAGCATTTT.

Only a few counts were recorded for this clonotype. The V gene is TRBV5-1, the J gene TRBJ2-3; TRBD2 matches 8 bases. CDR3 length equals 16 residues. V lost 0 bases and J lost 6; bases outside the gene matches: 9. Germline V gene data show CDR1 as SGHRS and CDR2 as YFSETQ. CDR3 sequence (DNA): TGCGCCAGCAGCTTGGGGGTAGCGGGATTTATCGATACGCAGTATTTT. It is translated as CASSLGVAGFIDTQYF.

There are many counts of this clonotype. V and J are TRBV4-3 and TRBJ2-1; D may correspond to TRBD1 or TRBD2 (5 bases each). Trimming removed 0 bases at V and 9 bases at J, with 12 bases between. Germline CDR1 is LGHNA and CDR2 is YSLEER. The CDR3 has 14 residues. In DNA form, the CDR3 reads TGCGCCAGCAGCCAAGAGAGAGAAGGGACTGAGCAGTTCTTC. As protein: CASSQEREGTEQFF.

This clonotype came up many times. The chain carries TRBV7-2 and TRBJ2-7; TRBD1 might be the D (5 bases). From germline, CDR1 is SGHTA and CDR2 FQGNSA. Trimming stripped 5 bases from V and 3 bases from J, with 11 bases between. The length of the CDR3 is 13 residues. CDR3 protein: CASSADRFYEQYF. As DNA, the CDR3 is TGTGCCAGCAGCGCCGACAGATTCTACGAGCAGTACTTC.

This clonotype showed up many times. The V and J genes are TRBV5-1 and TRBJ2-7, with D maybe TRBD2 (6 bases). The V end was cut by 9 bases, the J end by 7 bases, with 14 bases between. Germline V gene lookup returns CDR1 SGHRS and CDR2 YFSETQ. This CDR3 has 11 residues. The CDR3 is CATGRTREQYV. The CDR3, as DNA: TGCGCCACGGGGAGGACGAGGGAGCAGTACGTC.

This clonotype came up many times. CDR3 protein: CASRDLGGNTEAFF. CDR3 bases: TGTGCCAGCAGAGACCTGGGGGGAAACACTGAAGCTTTCTTT. This chain uses TRBV6-6 with TRBJ1-1; D is possibly TRBD1 (5 bases). V dropped 6 bases and J dropped 2 bases, with 13 bases sitting between them. CDR3 size: 14 residues. The germline V gene has CDR1 MNHNY and CDR2 SVGAGI (reference sequence).